The next 32 T cell receptor beta chains were all read from a single sample in a study of blood T cell repertoires in COVID-19. Here immunoSEQ multiplex PCR was the method, and the copy in TCRdb shows in-frame clones only, minus some. This table holds hundreds of thousands of clones, around nine tenths found once. Input material: PBMCs or T cells enriched from blood (not recorded which). The receptors stem from a woman between 18 and 30 years old who had been exposed to COVID-19.

The V gene is TRBV5-6, the J gene TRBJ1-2; D unclear. V was trimmed by 3 bases and J by 10 bases, leaving 10 bases between them. Germline CDR1 and CDR2: SGHDT and YYEEEE. The CDR3 spans 11 residues. CDR3 sequence reads: CASSSGLHYTF. CDR3 in DNA: TGTGCCAGCAGCTCAGGCTTGCACTACACCTTC.

V and J are TRBV15 and TRBJ1-4; D gene ambiguous. This CDR3 has 15 residues. Trimming took off 3 bases at V and 7 bases at J, with 15 bases between the two ends. Germline CDR1 is LNHNV and CDR2 is YYDKDF (reference sequence). CDR3 nucleotides: TGTGCCACCAGCAGGGACGGTAACCGGGGTGAAAAACTGTTTTTT. Amino acids: CATSRDGNRGEKLFF.

The rearrangement links TRBV7-9 to TRBJ2-1; TRBD1 matches 7 bases. The germline gives CDR1 SEHNR, CDR2 FQNEAQ (reference sequence). Losses at the gene ends were 3 bases for V and 7 bases for J; bases not matched to a gene: 3. The CDR3 length is 13 residues. CDR3 DNA sequence: TGTGCCAGCAGCTTCGCACAGGGGAATGAGCAGTTCTTC. Translated, it gives CASSFAQGNEQFF.

This clone was counted between two and nine times. The J gene is TRBJ2-7, the V gene TRBV13; 11 bases are a match to TRBD2. Germline CDR1 and CDR2: PRHDT and FYEKMQ (reference sequence). There are 17 residues in the CDR3. V was pared by 0 bases and J by 1 base, with 5 bases of the junction left unmatched. CDR3 loop: CASSLGLAGERSYEQYF. The DNA for the CDR3 is TGTGCCAGCAGCTTAGGACTAGCGGGAGAACGATCCTACGAGCAGTACTTC.

V is TRBV3-1 (or the pseudogene TRBV3-2) and J is TRBJ1-6; D not resolved. V was clipped by 1 base and J by 9 bases, with 13 bases between them. CDR1 is LGHDT, CDR2 YNNKEL, per germline (reference sequence). The CDR3 consists of 15 residues. CDR3 residues: CASSQVRELGSPLHF. For the CDR3, the DNA is TGTGCCAGCAGCCAAGTCCGGGAATTGGGTTCACCCCTCCACTTT.

This chain connects TRBV7-9 to TRBJ2-7; TRBD1 aligns across 12 bases. V shed 5 bases, J shed 5 bases, and the junction held 7 bases outside the gene matches. This CDR3 spans 15 amino acids. Per the germline V gene, CDR1 is SEHNR and CDR2 is FQNEAQ (reference sequence). CDR3 sequence: CASSLGTGGFHEQYF. CDR3 bases: TGTGCCAGCAGCCTGGGGACAGGGGGCTTCCACGAGCAGTACTTC. Filled out from reference TRBV7-9 and TRBJ2-7, the complete variable domain reads DTGVSQNPRHKITKRGQNVTFRCDPISEHNRLYWYRQTLGQGPEFLTYFQNEAQLEKSRLLSDRFSAERPKGSFSTLEIQRTEQGDSAMYLCASSLGTGGFHEQYFGPGTRLTVT.

V gene TRBV27 combines with J gene TRBJ2-1; 7 bases are shared with TRBD1. The germline CDR1 and CDR2 sequences are MNHEY and SMNVEV (reference sequence). The CDR3 spans 15 residues. The trim removed 3 bases at V and 2 bases at J, leaving 4 bases unmatched. The CDR3 loop is CASSLGTGAYNEQFF. The CDR3 DNA sequence: TGTGCCAGCAGTTTGGGAACAGGGGCCTACAATGAGCAGTTCTTC.

V is TRBV27 and J is TRBJ2-7, with D possibly matching TRBD2 (5 bases). The CDR3 contains 16 residues. The germline V gene encodes CDR1 MNHEY and CDR2 SMNVEV (reference sequence). V was clipped by 1 base and J by 6 bases, with 19 bases between them. CDR3 amino acids: CASSLWALGSSGEQYF. For the CDR3, the DNA is TGTGCCAGCAGTTTATGGGCACTAGGCTCTTCCGGCGAGCAGTACTTC.

The chain links TRBV9 to TRBJ2-2; TRBD1 aligns across 7 bases. Germline-derived CDR1 and CDR2 are SGDLS and YYNGEE. There are 14 residues in the CDR3. The trim removed 5 bases at V and 3 bases at J, leaving 4 bases unmatched. The CDR3 nucleotides read TGTGCCAGCAGACCCGACAGGGACACCGGGGAGCTGTTTTTT. It is translated as CASRPDRDTGELFF.

This rearrangement joins TRBV24-1 to TRBJ2-1; TRBD2 matches 15 bases. V lost 5 bases, J lost 8 bases, and 15 bases stayed unmatched. The germline V gene has CDR1 KGHDR and CDR2 SFDVKD. This CDR3 region has 19 residues. DNA of the CDR3: TGTGCCACCAGTGCTGGAACCTCGGGACTAGCGGGAGGACCAGATGAGCAGTTCTTC. This gives the protein CATSAGTSGLAGGPDEQFF.

The chain combines TRBV4-2 with TRBJ2-5, with a tentative D call TRBD1 (6 bases). CDR1 and CDR2 from the germline V gene are LGHNA and YNFKEQ. The V end lost 3 bases, the J end lost 9 bases, and 20 bases lay between the germline ends. The CDR3 is made up of 15 amino acids. CDR3 amino acids: CASSHPQGQSVAQYF. The CDR3 DNA reads TGTGCCAGCAGCCATCCCCAGGGACAAAGTGTAGCCCAGTACTTC.

To note about this clone: This sample includes further DNA sequences coding for the same CDR3. The J gene is TRBJ2-7, the V gene TRBV18; 8 bases agree with TRBD2. Germline assignment: CDR1 KGHSH and CDR2 LQKENI. V shed 6 bases and J 2 bases; nucleotides not matched to a gene: 3. The CDR3 runs 13 residues. The CDR3 region is CASSPGLAYEQYF. In nucleotides, the CDR3 is TGTGCCAGCTCTCCGGGACTAGCCTACGAGCAGTACTTC.

In this sample, this clone turned up many times. The chain has TRBV5-1 and TRBJ2-3; weak D call: TRBD2 (6 bases). Trimming removed 2 bases from V and 3 bases from J, with 13 bases in between. Per the germline V gene, CDR1 is SGHRS and CDR2 is YFSETQ. This CDR3 is built from 15 residues. CDR3 loop: CASSFGGKGTDTQYF. For the CDR3, the DNA is TGCGCCAGCAGCTTCGGCGGGAAGGGAACAGATACGCAGTATTTT.

V gene TRBV4-1 combines with J gene TRBJ2-7; D is possibly TRBD2 (6 bases). This CDR3 region has 18 residues. The germline V and J ends were trimmed by 4 bases and 4 bases, with 26 bases remaining between them. CDR1 and CDR2 from the germline V gene are MGHRA and YSYEKL. The CDR3 spells CASSRTTPRAGLQYEQYF. The CDR3, as DNA: TGCGCCAGCAGCCGGACTACCCCCCGGGCCGGTCTGCAATACGAGCAGTACTTC.

CDR3 coding DNA: TGTGCCAGCAGTTTCCCGGAGGGACAGGGTTTCTCCTACAATGAGCAGTTCTTC. Translating it yields CASSFPEGQGFSYNEQFF. This rearrangement joins TRBV5-5 to TRBJ2-1; 9 positions match TRBD1. CDR3 length equals 18 residues. Trimming removed 5 bases from V and 0 bases from J; junction bases left unmatched: 12. CDR1 SGHKS and CDR2 YYEKEE come from the germline V gene (reference sequence).

In its sample, this clone was seen once. This sequence joins TRBV7-2 and TRBJ2-3, with 15 bases fitting TRBD2. The CDR3 runs to 17 residues. V shed 3 bases and J 6 bases; nucleotides not matched to a gene: 7. The germline gives CDR1 SGHTA, CDR2 FQGNSA. CDR3 DNA: TGTGCCAGCAGCTTTGGGACTAGCGGGGGGCCGAGGGATACGCAGTATTTT. This codes for CASSFGTSGGPRDTQYF.

As concerns this clone: Other DNA sequences in the same sample also yield this CDR3. The chain combines TRBV2 with TRBJ2-7, with TRBD1 as a possible D gene (5 bases). Trimming stripped 6 bases from V and 0 bases from J, with 9 bases between. The CDR3 contains 13 residues. Germline V lookup: CDR1 SNHLY, CDR2 FYNNEI. CDR3 residues: CASSGDSSYEQYF. CDR3 nucleotides: TGTGCCAGCAGCGGAGACAGCTCCTACGAGCAGTACTTC. Variable domain in full (rest from reference TRBV2 and TRBJ2-7): EPEVTQTPSHQVTQMGQEVILRCVPISNHLYFYWYRQILGQKVEFLVSFYNNEISEKSEIFDDQFSVERPDGSNFTLKIRSTKLEDSAMYFCASSGDSSYEQYFGPGTRLTVT.

The V gene is TRBV6-2 or TRBV6-3, the J gene TRBJ1-6; 10 bases line up with TRBD1. Trimming removed 6 bases from V and 10 bases from J; junction bases left unmatched: 15. This CDR3 is built from 17 residues. Germline loops: CDR1 MNHEY, CDR2 SVGEGT. CDR3 in amino acids: CASSDKHRDRGRSPLHF. The CDR3 DNA reads as TGTGCCAGCAGCGATAAGCACCGGGACAGGGGAAGGTCACCCCTCCACTTT.

This clone was seen only once. The genes are TRBV27 and TRBJ1-1; D perhaps matches TRBD1 (5 bases). The germline V gene encodes CDR1 MNHEY and CDR2 SMNVEV (reference sequence). V shed 3 bases and J shed 1 base, with 12 bases lying between them. The CDR3 contains 15 residues. CDR3 amino acids: CASSLMPQGNTEAFF. The CDR3 bases are TGTGCCAGCAGTTTGATGCCCCAGGGGAACACTGAAGCTTTCTTT.

The J gene is TRBJ2-3, the V gene TRBV30, with TRBD2 matching 11 bases. Germline V gene lookup returns CDR1 GTSNPN and CDR2 SVGIG (reference sequence). This CDR3 is built from 18 residues. The V segment lost 5 bases and the J segment 4 bases; nucleotides outside the gene matches: 17. The CDR3 region is CAWDRRVSSGGRSDTQYF. The CDR3 DNA reads TGTGCCTGGGACAGGAGGGTTTCTAGCGGGGGGCGGTCAGATACGCAGTATTTT.

The chain combines TRBV2 with TRBJ2-3; D not resolved. The CDR3 consists of 17 residues. Germline values: CDR1 SNHLY, CDR2 FYNNEI. V was cut by 0 bases and J by 2 bases, with 15 bases left in between. CDR3 in amino acids: CASSEARRAEPTDTQYF. The CDR3 DNA is TGTGCCAGCAGTGAAGCGCGGCGTGCGGAACCCACAGATACGCAGTATTTT.

V usage is TRBV6-5 and J usage is TRBJ1-3; D gene unclear. Germline CDR1 is MNHEY and CDR2 is SVGAGI. This CDR3 region has 14 residues. V lost 2 bases and J 4 bases, leaving 9 bases between the germline ends. CDR3: CASSYDRLGNTIYF. DNA for the CDR3: TGTGCCAGCAGTTACGATCGTCTAGGAAACACCATATATTTT.

The chain has TRBV7-6 and TRBJ1-3, with D unresolved. Trimming shortened V by 5 bases and J by 2 bases, and 16 bases separated the two germline ends. CDR3 length equals 16 residues. Germline CDR1 SGHVS, CDR2 FNYEAQ. DNA for the CDR3: TGTGCCAGCAGCCGAAGTGGGGAGGCGGCTGGAAACACCATATATTTT. This sequence encodes CASSRSGEAAGNTIYF.

The gene calls are TRBV5-8 and TRBJ2-4; D ambiguous. V was trimmed by 3 bases and J by 1 base, leaving 11 bases between them. This CDR3 is built from 15 residues. Germline assignment: CDR1 SGHTS and CDR2 YDEGEE. In nucleotides, the CDR3 is TGTGCCAGCAGCTCGTTAGAGGTGGCCAAAAACATTCAGTACTTC. Residues: CASSSLEVAKNIQYF.

The chain is built from TRBV6-4 and TRBJ2-2, with D tentatively TRBD1 (5 bases). CDR3 length: 14 residues. The ends were cut back, 8 bases at V and 0 bases at J, with 10 bases in the middle. Germline lookup yields CDR1 MRHNA and CDR2 SNTAGT. The CDR3 loop is CASDRPPNTGELFF. In nucleotides, the CDR3 is TGTGCCAGCGACAGACCTCCGAACACCGGGGAGCTGTTTTTT.

The chain employs TRBV21-1 and TRBJ2-7; the table's D gene call, TRBD1, was not cross checked with the DNA. TRBV21-1 is a pseudogene. The CDR3 runs to 17 residues. The CDR3, as DNA: TGTGCCAGCAGCACCATATCCCGGGACAGGGGCTCCTACGAGCAGTACTTC. It encodes CASSTISRDRGSYEQYF.

V usage is TRBV7-9 and J usage is TRBJ2-5; possibly TRBD2 for D (7 bases). The V end lost 8 bases, the J end lost 5 bases, and 21 bases lay between the germline ends. There are 15 residues in the CDR3. CDR1 is SEHNR, CDR2 FQNEAQ, per germline (reference sequence). CDR3 region: CASHLGGGRGETQYF. The CDR3 DNA follows: TGTGCCAGCCACCTTGGGGGGGGCCGAGGCGAGACCCAGTACTTC.

The J gene is TRBJ2-6, the V gene TRBV13, with 9 positions matching TRBD1. Germline CDR1 and CDR2: PRHDT and FYEKMQ (reference sequence). The CDR3 is made up of 19 amino acids. J was trimmed by 2 bases and V by 0 bases; bases with no gene match: 8. The DNA for the CDR3 is TGTGCCAGCAGCTTAGGGCAGGGGACAGGGTGGACTGGGGCCAACGTCCTGACTTTC. Its translation is CASSLGQGTGWTGANVLTF.

The CDR3 sequence: CASSQTPNNNQPQHF. DNA for the CDR3: TGCGCCAGCAGCCAGACACCGAATAACAATCAGCCCCAGCATTTT. The chain is built from TRBV4-1 and TRBJ1-5; no definite D call. Germline CDR1 and CDR2: MGHRA and YSYEKL. V was trimmed by 3 bases and J by 3 bases, leaving 12 bases between them. This CDR3 is built from 15 residues.

The chain couples TRBV7-8 to TRBJ1-1, with TRBD1 identical over 8 bases. J lost 1 base, V lost 3 bases, and 7 bases had no gene match. The germline V gene has CDR1 SGHVS and CDR2 FQNEAQ. The CDR3 is 16 residues long. The CDR3 loop reads CASSLFTGGANTEAFF. CDR3 bases: TGTGCCAGCAGCTTGTTTACAGGGGGAGCGAACACTGAAGCTTTCTTT.

V is TRBV6-1 and J is TRBJ2-7; D gene ambiguous. Germline CDR1 reads MNHNS; CDR2 reads SASEGT. The CDR3 is 17 amino acids. The ends were cut back, 2 bases at V and 0 bases at J, with 17 bases in the middle. This CDR3 is CASSELLMKEISYEQYF. Written as DNA, the CDR3 is TGTGCCAGCAGTGAACTGCTCATGAAGGAGATCTCCTACGAGCAGTACTTC.

The chain has TRBV7-9 and TRBJ2-3; D is perhaps TRBD2 (7 bases). Between the trimmed V and J ends, which lost 3 bases and 5 bases, there was a span of 12 bases. The germline V gene encodes CDR1 SEHNR and CDR2 FQNEAQ (reference sequence). CDR3 length: 14 amino acids. The CDR3 region is CASSFAGAVDTQYF. The CDR3, as DNA: TGTGCCAGCAGCTTTGCGGGGGCCGTAGATACGCAGTATTTT.